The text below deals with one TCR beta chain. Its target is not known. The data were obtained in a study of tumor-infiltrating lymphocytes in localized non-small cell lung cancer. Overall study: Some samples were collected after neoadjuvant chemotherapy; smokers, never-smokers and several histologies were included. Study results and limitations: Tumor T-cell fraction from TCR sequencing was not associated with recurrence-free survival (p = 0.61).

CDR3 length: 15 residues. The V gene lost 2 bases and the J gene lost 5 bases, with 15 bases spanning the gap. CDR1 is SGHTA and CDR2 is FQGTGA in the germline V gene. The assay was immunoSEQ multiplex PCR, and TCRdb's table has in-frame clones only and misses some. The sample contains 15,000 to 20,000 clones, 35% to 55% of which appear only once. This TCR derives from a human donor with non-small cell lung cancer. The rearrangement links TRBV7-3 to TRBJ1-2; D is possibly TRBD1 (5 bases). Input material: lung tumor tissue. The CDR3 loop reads CASSLSAQGHYGYTF. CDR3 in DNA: TGTGCCAGCAGCTTATCGGCGCAGGGTCATTATGGCTACACCTTC.